The subject of this entry is one T cell receptor beta chain. This clonotype was recorded once. Its antigen is not yet known. Base qualities are not at hand, and no much larger clone is one base apart. A single read makes a weak case. The 35 to 40 donors, aged 6 to 90 years, were systemically healthy Caucasian individuals from Russia. Roughly 9 milliliters of peripheral blood were drawn from each donor into EDTA-treated Vacutainer tubes. Ficoll-Paque density-gradient centrifugation was used to isolate PBMCs, with at least 6 million per sample. Total RNA, at least 5 micrograms per sample, was extracted from PBMCs with Trizol reagent. Naive CD45RAhigh/CD27high T cell percentages were measured by flow cytometry on a PBMC aliquot from every donor. The junction shows trimming of 4 bases on V and 5 bases on J, plus 15 bases between the germline ends. The CDR3 runs 14 amino acids, cysteine and phenylalanine included. Only CDR3 DNA remains: 42 bases, in frame from the first base. In the germline V gene, CDR1 corresponds to SGHRS and CDR2 to YFSETQ.

Receptor amplification or capture employed 5' RACE. Sequencing was performed on an Illumina HiSeq 2500. A second PCR of roughly 7 to 12 cycles was run with a J-beta primer mix and a sample-barcoded 5' primer. A unique molecular identifier was introduced onto each TCR beta cDNA molecule by a template-switch 5' adaptor carrying 12 random nucleotides. Each sample yielded at least 3 million CDR3-containing paired-end reads. First-strand cDNA synthesis was performed from all RNA using the Mint cDNA synthesis kit, with priming by a TRBC-specific oligonucleotide. Following uracil-DNA glycosylase treatment, all cDNA underwent a first 18-cycle PCR with the universal primers M1SS and BC2_uni_R. From the authors' description of their analysis: Each sample was normalized by randomly selecting 1 million high-quality reads, each carrying a distinct molecular identifier. Reads sharing molecular identifiers were discarded rather than binned into consensus sequences. MiTCR, set to a Q25 quality threshold and the strictest error-elimination algorithm, was used for CDR3 identification, clonotype clustering and error correction. A nonparametric unseen species model with Euler transformation was used to estimate a lower bound on total TCR beta diversity. Starting from the raw public reads, TCRdb applied fastp trimming at Q25, assembled clones with MiXCR and retained in-frame beta chains. Every CDR3 protein is listed once, alongside the most common genes and DNA of its rows. TCRdb, not the original authors, processed these V and J calls. The sample contains roughly 1,500,000 distinct CDR3 sequences, almost 35% of them found a single time. Clones ranked in the top ten supply around 11% of the sample.

This specimen comes from a study of blood T cells in healthy people across ages (dated by TCRdb to about 2015). As for the study more broadly: In model experiments, template switching captured about one uniquely barcoded TCR beta cDNA molecule for every two T cells. Using deep sequencing normalized with unique cDNA molecular identifiers, the study measured how TCR beta repertoire diversity changes with age. Donors were grouped into four age groups: young (average about 15 years), middle-aged (over 35), aged (around 56) and long-lived (just over 80). To avoid experimental bias, donors of different ages were distributed randomly across sequencing lanes. The study analyzed two additional independent replicas of 1 million unique cDNA reads from the same blood draw for two donors, one aged 18 to 30 and one aged 80 or older. General conclusions and limits of the study: Compared with the aged group, the long-lived group had more naive CD4+ T cells, fewer expanded clones and increased TCR diversity, a pattern suggesting age selection. Because the CMV infection status of the donors was unknown, age-related changes in expanded clonotypes may potentially have been confounded. Bulk unsorted PBMC profiling prevented conclusive comparison of naive and antigen-experienced compartments. As age increased, observed TCR beta diversity per million T cells dropped in a roughly linear way, and a significant reduction was already evident by age 40. There was a strong correlation between observed TCR beta diversity and the percentage of naive T cells measured by flow cytometry. Total diversity estimates from one million sequenced T cells were considered lower bounds and underestimates.

The rearranged segments are TRBV5-1 and TRBJ2-5; perhaps TRBD2 is the D gene, with 6 bases matching. The sequenced sample consisted of blood. The sequence derives from a woman aged 25 to 39 in good health. The nucleotide sequence reads TGCGCCAGCAGCGAGTCCGGGAGAACGGAGACCCAGTACTTC. Its amino acids are CASSESGRTETQYF.